Listed below are T cell receptor beta chains from one sample, sequenced in a study of blood T cell repertoires in COVID-19. Here immunoSEQ multiplex PCR was the method, and the copy in TCRdb shows in-frame clones only, minus some. The table includes approximately 50,000 clones, 90% detected once. The material sequenced was peripheral blood. The receptors come from a man aged 35 to 55 with acute or convalescent COVID-19. CDR3s include the opening cysteine and the closing phenylalanine or tryptophan. Fields, in order: clone size, V gene, D gene, J gene, CDR3 DNA, CDR3 protein. A D gene is named only where the DNA matches it firmly. A row's size may be missing; if present it is once, few, many or a size class.

>.|TRBV20-1|.|TRBJ2-1
TGCAGTGCTAGTGGGACTCTCTACAATGAGCAGTTCTTC
CSASGTLYNEQFF
>.|TRBV11-2|TRBD1|TRBJ2-7
TGTGCCAGCAGCTTAGAACAGGGGGCGAATTACGAGCAGTACTTC
CASSLEQGANYEQYF
>once|TRBV10-3|TRBD2|TRBJ2-7
TGTGCCATCACCGAGGCCCTAGCGGGAGCCTACGAGCAGTACTTC
CAITEALAGAYEQYF
>.|TRBV7-2|.|TRBJ2-7
TGTGCCAGCAGCCCGGGGGATAGGTACGAGCAGTACTTC
CASSPGDRYEQYF
>.|TRBV6-2/TRBV6-3|TRBD1|TRBJ1-1
TGTGCCAGCAGTCCCGACCGGGGGACAGGGGGGATGAACACTGAAGCTTTCTTT
CASSPDRGTGGMNTEAFF
>.|TRBV7-2|.|TRBJ2-1
TGTGCCAGCACCCATATCGGGGGCAATGAGCAGTTCTTC
CASTHIGGNEQFF
>.|TRBV6-1|TRBD2|TRBJ2-5
TGTGCCAGCAGTGAAGCGTTCGGCCTAGCGGGAGGAGAGACCCAGTACTTC
CASSEAFGLAGGETQYF
>.|TRBV19|.|TRBJ1-1
TGTGCCAGTCGACTCCTAAGGGGGTCAGGCCAGGGAAACACTGAAGCTTTCTTT
CASRLLRGSGQGNTEAFF
>.|TRBV19|.|TRBJ1-2
TGTGCCAGTAGTATCTCGGGCAGGGAAAACTATGGCTACACCTTC
CASSISGRENYGYTF
>.|TRBV7-9|.|TRBJ1-1
TGTGCCAGCAGCCCCCGGGGGGGGGCAGCGTCTGAAGCTTTCTTT
CASSPRGGAASEAFF
>.|TRBV27|.|TRBJ2-1
TGTGCCAGCAGCCGTTTCGACAATGAGCAGTTCTTC
CASSRFDNEQFF
>.|TRBV5-1|.|TRBJ1-2
TGCGCCAGCAGCTTGGCTAGTACAGGCTATGGCTACACCTTC
CASSLASTGYGYTF
>.|TRBV7-3|TRBD2|TRBJ2-2
TGTGCCAGCAGCTTACGCCGACTAGCCTCGGCCGGGGAGCTGTTTTTT
CASSLRRLASAGELFF
>.|TRBV19|.|TRBJ1-6
TGTGCCAGTAGTACCGGGACACAACCCTTAAATTCACCCCTCCACTTT
CASSTGTQPLNSPLHF
>.|TRBV2|TRBD1|TRBJ1-2
TGTGCCAGCAGTGAGCGACAGGGGTGGTATGGCTACACCTTC
CASSERQGWYGYTF
>.|TRBV7-2|TRBD2|TRBJ2-3
TGTGCCAGCAGCTCCAGCCCACTAGCGGGAGCAGATACGCAGTATTTT
CASSSSPLAGADTQYF
>.|TRBV6-5|TRBD1|TRBJ1-2
TGTGCCAGCAGTTACGCCAGGGGGCAGGGCTACACCTTC
CASSYARGQGYTF
>.|TRBV5-1|TRBD2|TRBJ2-3
TGCGCCAGCAGTCCCTATTATGGACTAGCGGGAGCCCCAGGGACAGATACGCAGTATTTT
CASSPYYGLAGAPGTDTQYF
>.|TRBV12-5|.|TRBJ1-1
TGTGCTAGTGGCCGCGGGAACACTGAAGCTTTCTTT
CASGRGNTEAFF
>.|TRBV11-2|TRBD2|TRBJ2-5
TGTGCCAGCAGCTTAGCGGCGGGAGCGACGGAGACCCAGTACTTC
CASSLAAGATETQYF
>.|TRBV10-3|.|TRBJ2-3
TGTGCCATCAGTGACACGACTAGAGGGGAGACAGATACGCAGTATTTT
CAISDTTRGETDTQYF
>.|TRBV1|.|TRBJ2-3
TGCACCAGCAGCCGAGGACTAGCGGGAGCATATACGCAGTATTTT
CTSSRGLAGAYTQYF
>.|TRBV12-3/TRBV12-4|TRBD1|TRBJ1-1
TGTGCCAGCAGTCTCACCGGGACAGCTGAAGCTTTCTTT
CASSLTGTAEAFF
>.|TRBV6-5|.|TRBJ1-5
TGTGCCAGCAGTCGCCCCGGAGGTAGCAATCAGCCCCAGCATTTT
CASSRPGGSNQPQHF
>.|TRBV18|.|TRBJ2-7
TGTGCCAGCTCACCTGCGACCGACACCTACGAGCAGTACTTC
CASSPATDTYEQYF
>.|TRBV13|.|TRBJ2-1
TGTGCCAGCAGCTATAAAGGGACACGGATCGATGAGCAGTTCTTC
CASSYKGTRIDEQFF
>.|TRBV21-1|.|TRBJ2-1
TGTGCCAGCGCGGCTACCGCGGGTGAGCAGTTCTTC
CASAATAGEQFF
>.|TRBV3-1/TRBV3-2|.|TRBJ2-2
TGTGCCAGCAGCCAAGAGGGGGGAACCGGGGAGCTGTTTTTT
CASSQEGGTGELFF
>.|TRBV12-3/TRBV12-4|TRBD1|TRBJ1-2
TGTGCCAGCAGTGGACAGGGCCTCTATGGCTACACCTTC
CASSGQGLYGYTF
>.|TRBV5-4|.|TRBJ2-3
TGTGCCAGCAGCTTGGGCCCTAGCGCGAGCACAGATACGCAGTATTTT
CASSLGPSASTDTQYF
>.|TRBV11-3|TRBD1|TRBJ2-3
TGTGCCAGCAGCTCGGACAGGGGGCGCGGGGATACGCAGTATTTT
CASSSDRGRGDTQYF
>few|TRBV19|.|TRBJ1-6
TGTGCCAGTGCGGGACCGTATAATTCACCCCTCCACTTT
CASAGPYNSPLHF
>.|TRBV24-1|TRBD2|TRBJ2-5
TGTGCCACCAGTGATCCGGGACTAGCGGGAGGGCCGGGAGAGACCCAGTACTTC
CATSDPGLAGGPGETQYF
>few|TRBV13|.|TRBJ2-5
TGTGCCAGCAGCCACACCCCCCAAGAGACCCAGTACTTC
CASSHTPQETQYF
>.|TRBV2|.|TRBJ2-5
TGTGCCAGCAGGGCAAGGGACACCCAAGAGACCCAGTACTTC
CASRARDTQETQYF
>.|TRBV6-2/TRBV6-3|TRBD1|TRBJ2-4
TGTGCCAGCAGTTCGCCTCCCGGGACAGGGGGCAACATTCAGTACTTC
CASSSPPGTGGNIQYF
>once|TRBV19|.|TRBJ2-2
TGTGCCAGTAGTATATCGGGAAGGGACGGGGAGCTGTTTTTT
CASSISGRDGELFF
>once|TRBV5-8|TRBD2|TRBJ2-1
TGTGCCAGCAGCATAGTCACCGGGACTAGCTGGGGCAATGAGCAGTTCTTC
CASSIVTGTSWGNEQFF
>few|TRBV4-1|TRBD1|TRBJ1-5
TGCGCCAGCAGAAACTCCCTCGGGACAGGAATTACGGAGCAGCCCCAGCATTTT
CASRNSLGTGITEQPQHF
>.|TRBV11-2|.|TRBJ1-5
TGTGCCAGCAGCTTAGACAGGGATCAGCCCCAGCATTTT
CASSLDRDQPQHF
>.|TRBV30|TRBD1|TRBJ2-7
TGTGCCTGGAATCCTCAAAGGGGGCACGAGCAGTACTTC
CAWNPQRGHEQYF
>medium-sized|TRBV5-1|TRBD1|TRBJ1-2
TGCGCCAGCAGCATGGATGGACAGGGGGACTATGGCTACACCTTC
CASSMDGQGDYGYTF
>once|TRBV6-5|.|TRBJ1-2
TGTGCCAGCAGTTTAGGACAGACCTATGGCTACACCTTC
CASSLGQTYGYTF
>few|TRBV2|.|TRBJ1-3
TGTGCCAGCAGTGTCGGGGGAGGCTTAGGCGGAAACACCATATATTTT
CASSVGGGLGGNTIYF
>.|TRBV18|TRBD1|TRBJ1-5
TGTGCCAGCTCTCCTGGACAGGCCAGCATCAATCAGCCCCAGCATTTT
CASSPGQASINQPQHF
>.|TRBV5-8|TRBD2|TRBJ2-1
TGTGCCAGCAGCTGGGGAAGCGGGAGAAGGACTTACAATGAGCAGTTCTTC
CASSWGSGRRTYNEQFF
>.|TRBV5-1|.|TRBJ1-1
TGCGCCAGCAGCGGACCATCTTTGGAGGCTGAAGCTTTCTTT
CASSGPSLEAEAFF
>few|TRBV5-1|TRBD1|TRBJ1-1
TGCGCCAGCAGCCTGATGACAGGGGAGACTGAAGCTTTCTTT
CASSLMTGETEAFF
>.|TRBV27|.|TRBJ1-4
TGTGCCAGCAGTTTAGGCCAGATTAATGAAAAACTGTTTTTT
CASSLGQINEKLFF
>.|TRBV29-1|.|TRBJ1-2
TGCAGCGTTGATCACGGTCCTAACTATGGCTACACCTTC
CSVDHGPNYGYTF
>.|TRBV5-1|TRBD2|TRBJ2-7
TGCGCCAGCAGCCGGTCGGGGGGAGAGTACGAGCAGTACTTC
CASSRSGGEYEQYF